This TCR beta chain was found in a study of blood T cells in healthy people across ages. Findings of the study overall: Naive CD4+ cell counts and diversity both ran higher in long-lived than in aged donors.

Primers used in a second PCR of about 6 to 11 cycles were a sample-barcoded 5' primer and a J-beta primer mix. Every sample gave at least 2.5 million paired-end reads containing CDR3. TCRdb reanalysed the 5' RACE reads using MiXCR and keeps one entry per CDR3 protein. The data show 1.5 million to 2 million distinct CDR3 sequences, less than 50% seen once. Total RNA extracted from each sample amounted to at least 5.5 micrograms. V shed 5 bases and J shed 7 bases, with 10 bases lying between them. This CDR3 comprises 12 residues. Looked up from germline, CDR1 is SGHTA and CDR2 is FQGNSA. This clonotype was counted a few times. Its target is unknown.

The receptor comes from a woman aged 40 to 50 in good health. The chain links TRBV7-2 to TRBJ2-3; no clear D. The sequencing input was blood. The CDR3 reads CASSPDLNTQYF. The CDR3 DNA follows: TGTGCCAGCAGCCCCGACTTGAATACGCAGTATTTT.